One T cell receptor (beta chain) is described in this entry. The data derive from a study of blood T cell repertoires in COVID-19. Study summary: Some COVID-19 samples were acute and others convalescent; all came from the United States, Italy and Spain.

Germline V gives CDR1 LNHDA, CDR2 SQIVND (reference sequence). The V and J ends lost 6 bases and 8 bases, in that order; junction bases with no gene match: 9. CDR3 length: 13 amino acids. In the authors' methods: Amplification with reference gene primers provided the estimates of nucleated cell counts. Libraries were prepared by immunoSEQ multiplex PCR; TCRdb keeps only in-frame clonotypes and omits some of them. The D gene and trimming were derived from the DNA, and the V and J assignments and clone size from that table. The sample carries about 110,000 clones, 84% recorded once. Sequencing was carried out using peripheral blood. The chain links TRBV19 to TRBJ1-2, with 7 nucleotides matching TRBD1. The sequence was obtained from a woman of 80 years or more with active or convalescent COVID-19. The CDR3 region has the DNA TGTGCCAGTAGAGACAGGGATCTTGTAGGCTACACCTTC. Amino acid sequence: CASRDRDLVGYTF.